The clone carrying this T cell receptor (beta chain) came up many times. The antigen remains undetermined. This sample was included in a study of metastatic and nonmetastatic thyroid tumors. On the study more broadly: Thyroid patients, malignant and benign, had repertoires compared across blood and tumor or nodule tissue.

As processed by the authors: Using the CDR3 differences seen across clinicopathological groups, the authors built a distant-metastasis classifier for papillary thyroid cancer, which was meant to discriminate distant-metastatic patients. TCRdb reassembled clones from the PCR reads with MiXCR. These V and J calls originate from TCRdb's pipeline instead of the authors' own analysis. Among around 26,000 clones listed, about an eighth were seen once. Thyroid surgery was preceded by no treatment in any patient. The study, taken as a whole, reports: Benign nodules reportedly had significantly lower TCR beta diversity than malignant thyroid tumors in blood and tumor.

The CDR3 extends over 18 amino acids. V gave up 4 bases and J gave up 7 bases; unmatched junction bases: 14. Germline V gene lookup returns CDR1 LNHDA and CDR2 SQIVND (reference sequence). V usage is TRBV19 and J usage is TRBJ2-1; 12 nucleotides align to TRBD2. The clonotype comes from a female donor with papillary thyroid cancer or a benign thyroid nodule (not recorded which). Some clones in this sample may be carry-over from other donors' samples. Sequences were obtained from blood. DNA for the CDR3: TGTGCCAGTAGTAAAGGGCTAGCGGGAGGGCCCTCGGTGAATGAGCAGTTCTTC. This codes for CASSKGLAGGPSVNEQFF.